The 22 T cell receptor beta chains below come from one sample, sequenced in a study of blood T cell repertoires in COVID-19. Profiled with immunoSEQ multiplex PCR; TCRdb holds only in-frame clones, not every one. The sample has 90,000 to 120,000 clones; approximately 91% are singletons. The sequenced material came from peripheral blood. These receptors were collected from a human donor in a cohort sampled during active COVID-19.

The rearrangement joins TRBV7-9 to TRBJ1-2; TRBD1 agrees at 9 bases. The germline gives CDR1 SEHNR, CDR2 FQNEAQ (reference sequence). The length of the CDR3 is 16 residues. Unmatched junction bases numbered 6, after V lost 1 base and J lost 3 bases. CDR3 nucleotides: TGTGCCAGCAGCTTAGAACCGGGACAGGGACACTATGGCTACACCTTC. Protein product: CASSLEPGQGHYGYTF.

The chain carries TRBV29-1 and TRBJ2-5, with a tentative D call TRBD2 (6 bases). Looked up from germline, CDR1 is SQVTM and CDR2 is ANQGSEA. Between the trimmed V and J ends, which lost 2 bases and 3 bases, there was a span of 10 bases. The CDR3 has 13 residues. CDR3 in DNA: TGCAGCGTTGAACAAGGCGGGAAAGAGACCCAGTACTTC. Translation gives CSVEQGGKETQYF.

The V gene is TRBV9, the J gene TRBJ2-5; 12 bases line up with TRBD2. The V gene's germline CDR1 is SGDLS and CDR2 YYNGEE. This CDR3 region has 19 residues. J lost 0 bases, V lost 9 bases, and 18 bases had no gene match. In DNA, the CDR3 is TGTGCCAACCATAGCCTAGCGGGGGGGCGCCCACTACACCAAGAGACCCAGTACTTC. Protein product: CANHSLAGGRPLHQETQYF. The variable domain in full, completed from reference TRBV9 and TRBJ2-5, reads DSGVTQTPKHLITATGQRVTLRCSPRSGDLSVYWYQQSLDQGLQFLIQYYNGEERAKGNILERFSAQQFPDLHSELNLSSLELGDSALYFCANHSLAGGRPLHQETQYFGPGTRLLVL.

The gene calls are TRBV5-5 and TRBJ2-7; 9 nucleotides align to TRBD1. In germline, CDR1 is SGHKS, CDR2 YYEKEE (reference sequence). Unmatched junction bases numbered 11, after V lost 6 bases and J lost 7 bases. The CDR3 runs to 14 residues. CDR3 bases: TGTGCCAGCAACCCCGGACAGGGGATGGGAGAGCAGTACTTC. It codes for CASNPGQGMGEQYF.

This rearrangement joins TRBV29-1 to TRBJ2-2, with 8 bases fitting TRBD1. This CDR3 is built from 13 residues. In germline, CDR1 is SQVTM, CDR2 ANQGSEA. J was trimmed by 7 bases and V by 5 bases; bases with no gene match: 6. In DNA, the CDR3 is TGCAGCGTTAGGCAGGGGGCTTTCGGGGAGCTGTTTTTT. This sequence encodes CSVRQGAFGELFF.

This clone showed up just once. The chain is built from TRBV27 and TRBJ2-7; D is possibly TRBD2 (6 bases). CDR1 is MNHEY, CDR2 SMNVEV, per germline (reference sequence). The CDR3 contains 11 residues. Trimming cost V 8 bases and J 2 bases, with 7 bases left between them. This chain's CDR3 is CASASAYEQYF. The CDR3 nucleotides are TGTGCCAGCGCTAGCGCCTACGAGCAGTACTTC.

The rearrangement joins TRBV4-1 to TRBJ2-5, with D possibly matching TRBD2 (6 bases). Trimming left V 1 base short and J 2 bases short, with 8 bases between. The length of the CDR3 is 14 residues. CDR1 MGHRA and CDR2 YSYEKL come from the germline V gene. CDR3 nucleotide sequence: TGCGCCAGCAGCCAAGTCGGGGGACAAGAGACCCAGTACTTC. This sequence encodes CASSQVGGQETQYF.

The CDR3 protein is CASSPSTVLAYEQYF. The CDR3, as DNA: TGTGCCAGCTCACCGAGTACCGTACTAGCCTACGAGCAGTACTTC. The V call is TRBV18, the J call TRBJ2-7; weak D call: TRBD2 (5 bases). This CDR3 is built from 15 residues. CDR1 and CDR2 (germline): KGHSH, LQKENI. Between the trimmed V and J ends, which lost 3 bases and 2 bases, there was a span of 14 bases.

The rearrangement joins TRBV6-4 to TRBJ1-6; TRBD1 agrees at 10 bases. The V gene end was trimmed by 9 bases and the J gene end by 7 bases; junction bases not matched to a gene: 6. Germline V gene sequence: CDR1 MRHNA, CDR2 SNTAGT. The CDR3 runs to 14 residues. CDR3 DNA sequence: TGTGCCAGTTCGGACAGGGGGTTAAATTCACCCCTCCACTTT. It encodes CASSDRGLNSPLHF.

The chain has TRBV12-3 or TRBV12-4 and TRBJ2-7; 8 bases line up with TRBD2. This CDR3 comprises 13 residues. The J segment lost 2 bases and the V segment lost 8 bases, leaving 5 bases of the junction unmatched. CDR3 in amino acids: CASRRGGAYEQYF. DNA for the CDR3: TGTGCCAGCCGCCGGGGGGGAGCCTACGAGCAGTACTTC.

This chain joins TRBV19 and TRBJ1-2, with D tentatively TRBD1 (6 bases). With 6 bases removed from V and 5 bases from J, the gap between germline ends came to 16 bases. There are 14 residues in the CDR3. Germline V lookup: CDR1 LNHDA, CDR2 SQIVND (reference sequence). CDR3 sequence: CASRPGQFGYGYTF. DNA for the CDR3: TGTGCCAGTAGACCCGGACAGTTTGGGTATGGCTACACCTTC.

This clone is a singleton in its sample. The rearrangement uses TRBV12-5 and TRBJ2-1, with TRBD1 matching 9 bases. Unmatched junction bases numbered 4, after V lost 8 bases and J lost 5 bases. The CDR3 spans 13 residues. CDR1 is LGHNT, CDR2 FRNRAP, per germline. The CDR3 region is CASRDRANNEQFF. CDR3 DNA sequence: TGTGCTAGTCGGGACAGGGCGAACAATGAGCAGTTCTTC.

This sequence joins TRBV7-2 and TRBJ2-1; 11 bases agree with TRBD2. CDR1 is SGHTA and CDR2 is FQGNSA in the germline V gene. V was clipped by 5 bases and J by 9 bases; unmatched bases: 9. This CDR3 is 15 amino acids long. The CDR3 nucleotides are TGTGCCAGCAGCGCAACTAGCGGGAGTACGGGTGAGCAGTTCTTC. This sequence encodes CASSATSGSTGEQFF.

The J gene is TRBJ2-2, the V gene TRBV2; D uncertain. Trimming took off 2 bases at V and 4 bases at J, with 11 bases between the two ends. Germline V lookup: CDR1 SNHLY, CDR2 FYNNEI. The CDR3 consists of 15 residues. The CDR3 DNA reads TGTGCCAGCAGTGAATTACAGAGCCTCACCGGGGAGCTGTTTTTT. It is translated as CASSELQSLTGELFF.

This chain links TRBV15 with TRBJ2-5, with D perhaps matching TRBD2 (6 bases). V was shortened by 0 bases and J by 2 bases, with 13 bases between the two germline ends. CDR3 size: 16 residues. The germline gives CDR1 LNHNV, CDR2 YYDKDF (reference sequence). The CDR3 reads CATSRDFAGLQETQYF. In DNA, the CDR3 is TGTGCCACCAGCAGAGATTTCGCGGGGCTTCAAGAGACCCAGTACTTC.

The DNA for the CDR3 is TGTGCCTTCAACAGGGGTAACTATGGCTACACCTTC. It is translated as CAFNRGNYGYTF. V usage is TRBV30 and J usage is TRBJ1-2, with 7 bases matching TRBD1. Germline V gene sequence: CDR1 GTSNPN, CDR2 SVGIG (reference sequence). V trimming: 7 bases; J trimming: 1 base; junction bases outside the gene matches: 3. The CDR3 is 12 amino acids.

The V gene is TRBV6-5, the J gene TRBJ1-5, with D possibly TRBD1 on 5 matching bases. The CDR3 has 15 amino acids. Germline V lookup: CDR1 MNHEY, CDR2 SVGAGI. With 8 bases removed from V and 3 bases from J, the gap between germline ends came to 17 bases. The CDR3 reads CASRPGGQPNQPQHF. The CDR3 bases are TGTGCCAGCCGCCCGGGAGGACAACCCAATCAGCCCCAGCATTTT.

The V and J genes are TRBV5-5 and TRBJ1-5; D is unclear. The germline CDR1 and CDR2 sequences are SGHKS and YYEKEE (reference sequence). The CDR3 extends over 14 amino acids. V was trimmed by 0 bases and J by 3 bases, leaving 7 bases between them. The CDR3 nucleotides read TGTGCCAGCAGCTTGGTGGCAGACAATCAGCCCCAGCATTTT. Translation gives CASSLVADNQPQHF.

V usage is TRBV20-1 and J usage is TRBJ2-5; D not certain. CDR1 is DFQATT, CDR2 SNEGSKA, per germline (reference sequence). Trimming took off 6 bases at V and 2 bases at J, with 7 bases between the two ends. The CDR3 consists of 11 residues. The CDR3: CSAERQETQYF. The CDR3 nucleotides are TGCAGTGCAGAGAGACAAGAGACCCAGTACTTC.

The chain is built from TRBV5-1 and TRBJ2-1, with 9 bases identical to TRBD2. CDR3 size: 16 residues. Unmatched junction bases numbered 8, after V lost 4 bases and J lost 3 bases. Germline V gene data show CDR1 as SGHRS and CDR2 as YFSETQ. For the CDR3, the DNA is TGCGCCAGCAGCCCTTCTAGCGGGAATGTCTACAATGAGCAGTTCTTC. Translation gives CASSPSSGNVYNEQFF.

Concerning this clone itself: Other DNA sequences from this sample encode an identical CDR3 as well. The CDR3 here is CASSSTVNYGYTF. DNA for the CDR3: TGTGCCAGCAGTTCGACAGTGAACTATGGCTACACCTTC. The chain carries TRBV27 and TRBJ1-2; maybe TRBD1 (5 bases). Germline V gene sequence: CDR1 MNHEY, CDR2 SMNVEV (reference sequence). The CDR3 contains 13 residues. The germline V and J ends were trimmed by 4 bases and 2 bases, with 8 bases remaining between them.

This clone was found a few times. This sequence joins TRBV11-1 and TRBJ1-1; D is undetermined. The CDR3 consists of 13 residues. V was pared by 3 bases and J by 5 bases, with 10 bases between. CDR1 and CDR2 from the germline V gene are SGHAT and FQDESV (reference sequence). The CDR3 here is CASSFYGETEAFF. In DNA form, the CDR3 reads TGTGCCAGCAGCTTTTACGGGGAAACTGAAGCTTTCTTT.